This TCR beta chain was sequenced in a study of OX40 agonist ivuxolimab in advanced cancers. Findings of the study overall: Researchers report that CD8+ T cells had, on average, more expanded clones than CD4+. Dose levels from 0.1 to 3.0 mg/kg saw CD4+ and CD8+ blood T cells expand clonally by week 6.

Profiling relied on immunoSEQ multiplex PCR, and the TCRdb table lists in-frame clones only, not all of them. The sample records tens of thousands of clones, around 83% being singletons. The CDR3 has 15 amino acids. The V gene end was trimmed by 2 bases and the J gene end by 4 bases; junction bases not matched to a gene: 6. The germline gives CDR1 MNHEY, CDR2 SMNVEV (reference sequence). This clone was seen a handful of times. What it recognizes is unknown. Sequenced material: CD4+ or CD8+ T cells sorted from blood, taken in a trial of the OX40 agonist ivuxolimab. V usage is TRBV27 and J usage is TRBJ1-1; 8 bases fit TRBD1. The sequence came from an adult with an advanced solid tumor such as melanoma, head and neck, liver or kidney cancer. The CDR3 DNA sequence: TGTGCCAGCAGTTTAGCAGGGGGCGGAGGCACTGAAGCTTTCTTT. This sequence encodes CASSLAGGGGTEAFF.